This T cell receptor beta chain was found in a study of T cell responses to AZD1222 COVID-19 vaccine. Here immunoSEQ multiplex PCR was the method, and the copy in TCRdb shows in-frame clones only, minus some. Of over 100,000 clones in the sample, almost 85% were seen once. V trimming: 5 bases; J trimming: 4 bases; junction bases outside the gene matches: 11. The CDR3 has 16 amino acids. Germline lookup yields CDR1 LNHDA and CDR2 SQIVND (reference sequence). The sequencing here drew on peripheral blood, taken 28 days after the second dose of the MenACWY control vaccine. This chain uses TRBV19 with TRBJ2-7; TRBD2 matches at 10 bases. The receptor comes from an adult who received the MenACWY meningococcal vaccine as a control. CDR3 sequence reads: CASSRGLAGAPYEQYF. As DNA, the CDR3 is TGTGCCAGTAGTCGGGGTCTAGCGGGGGCCCCATACGAGCAGTACTTC.